This T cell receptor (beta chain) comes out of a study of radiotherapy plus CTLA-4 blockade in lung cancer. About the study: Objective responses were seen in around 19% of patients, disease control in approximately 30%. Overall study results and limits: Radiotherapy plus ipilimumab was followed by expansion in blood of tumor-derived TCR clones.

A remark on this clone: Its antigen is currently unknown.

Enrolled patients, whose metastatic non-small-cell lung cancer was chemo-refractory, received focal radiation plus CTLA-4 blockade with ipilimumab. TCRdb's copy holds only in-frame clones and misses some; the assay was immunoSEQ multiplex PCR. The sample lists around 130,000 clones, around 90% seen once, with 5.5% to 8% in the top ten. CDR3 size: 15 residues. Trimming at V came to 6 bases and at J to 6 bases, leaving 8 bases not matched to a gene. Per the germline V gene, CDR1 is MNHEY and CDR2 is SVGAGI. The sequencing used peripheral blood, collected from a patient treated with radiotherapy plus ipilimumab. The origin of this receptor is a human donor with non-small cell lung cancer that progressed on radiotherapy plus ipilimumab. The rearrangement uses TRBV6-5 and TRBJ2-5, with 12 positions matching TRBD2. The CDR3 reads CASRPETSGRKTQYF. The CDR3 DNA reads as TGTGCCAGCAGACCCGAGACTAGCGGGAGAAAGACCCAGTACTTC.